The entry below gives a single T cell receptor beta chain sequence along with its context. Both 60 Vbeta primers and 13 Jbeta primers went into the PCR. TCRdb's table, derived via immunoSEQ multiplex PCR, lists solely in-frame clones and lacks some. The sample data list around 130,000 clones. These data are taken from a study of cytomegalovirus exposure and HLA in healthy donors. The CDR3 covers 16 residues. Germline loops: CDR1 LNHNV, CDR2 YYDKDF (reference sequence). V trimming: 4 bases; J trimming: 3 bases; junction bases outside the gene matches: 11. The sequence derives from a woman aged 55-69 years in good health and CMV-seronegative. Material for sequencing was PBMCs. The chain joins TRBV15 to TRBJ2-7; 8 bases match TRBD2. CDR3 protein: CATSNSGTRTHYEQYF. The DNA of the CDR3 is TGTGCCACCAGCAACAGCGGGACTAGGACACACTACGAGCAGTACTTC.